One sample yielded the 30 T cell receptor beta chains listed below, sequenced in a study of blood T cell repertoires in COVID-19. Profiled with immunoSEQ multiplex PCR; TCRdb holds only in-frame clones, not every one. The data hold about 110,000 clones, with less than 85% observed a single time. Input material: peripheral blood. These receptors were taken from a woman between 35 and 50 years old with acute or convalescent COVID-19.

The genes are TRBV6-1 and TRBJ2-2; no clear D gene. The V end was cut by 3 bases, the J end by 4 bases, with 9 bases between. The CDR3 covers 14 residues. In germline, CDR1 is MNHNS, CDR2 SASEGT. This CDR3 is CASSDLLFTGELFF. DNA for the CDR3: TGTGCCAGCAGTGACCTCCTCTTCACCGGGGAGCTGTTTTTT.

V is TRBV15 and J is TRBJ2-7; D gene ambiguous. The CDR3 extends over 15 amino acids. CDR1 and CDR2 from the germline V gene are LNHNV and YYDKDF (reference sequence). Trimming left V 0 bases short and J 1 base short, with 10 bases between. The CDR3 reads CATSRDRTASYEQYF. The CDR3 DNA reads as TGTGCCACCAGCAGAGATCGAACAGCTTCCTACGAGCAGTACTTC.

In its sample, this clone was seen a few times. The V and J genes are TRBV29-1 and TRBJ2-2; TRBD1 is a possible D gene (7 bases). The CDR3 covers 13 residues. V was pared by 7 bases and J by 6 bases, with 15 bases between. Germline loops: CDR1 SQVTM, CDR2 ANQGSEA. This CDR3 reads CSGLSRGAGELFF. The CDR3 DNA sequence: TGCAGCGGCCTGAGCAGGGGGGCCGGGGAGCTGTTTTTT.

The chain employs TRBV2 and TRBJ1-6; no firm D call. The germline V gene encodes CDR1 SNHLY and CDR2 FYNNEI. Trimming cost V 8 bases and J 5 bases, with 19 bases left between them. This CDR3 comprises 16 residues. CDR3 protein: CASFRGRLPNNSPLHF. CDR3 DNA: TGTGCCAGCTTCCGTGGGAGGCTTCCTAATAATTCACCCCTCCACTTT.

This clone was detected only a few times. The chain employs TRBV2 and TRBJ2-1, with D possibly TRBD2 on 6 matching bases. The length of the CDR3 is 13 residues. Germline lookup yields CDR1 SNHLY and CDR2 FYNNEI. Between the trimmed V and J ends, which lost 9 bases and 1 base, there was a span of 10 bases. The CDR3 reads CARSGSSYNEQFF. For the CDR3, the DNA is TGTGCCAGGAGCGGGTCTTCCTACAATGAGCAGTTCTTC. Using reference TRBV2 and TRBJ2-1 for the parts outside the CDR3, the full variable domain is EPEVTQTPSHQVTQMGQEVILRCVPISNHLYFYWYRQILGQKVEFLVSFYNNEISEKSEIFDDQFSVERPDGSNFTLKIRSTKLEDSAMYFCARSGSSYNEQFFGPGTRLTVL.

This rearrangement joins TRBV5-1 to TRBJ2-5; a weak D match, TRBD1 (5 bases). Germline lookup yields CDR1 SGHRS and CDR2 YFSETQ. Trimming shortened V by 4 bases and J by 5 bases, and 12 bases separated the two germline ends. The CDR3 extends over 13 amino acids. Here the CDR3 DNA reads TGCGCCAGCAGCCCAGGGTTTTTGGAGACCCAGTACTTC. Protein: CASSPGFLETQYF.

The V gene is TRBV6-5, the J gene TRBJ1-2; 8 bases agree with TRBD1. The V gene end was trimmed by 2 bases and the J gene end by 6 bases; junction bases not matched to a gene: 5. Looked up from germline, CDR1 is MNHEY and CDR2 is SVGAGI. This CDR3 has 14 amino acids. CDR3 DNA sequence: TGTGCCAGCAGTTACCATAGGACAGGGAATGGCTACACCTTC. This sequence encodes CASSYHRTGNGYTF.

The chain carries TRBV6-5 and TRBJ1-1, with a possible D match to TRBD1 (6 bases). CDR3 length: 14 amino acids. The germline V and J ends were trimmed by 6 bases and 5 bases, with 16 bases remaining between them. Germline-derived CDR1 and CDR2 are MNHEY and SVGAGI. The CDR3 here is CASSRQGLGTEAFF. Here the CDR3 DNA reads TGTGCCAGCAGCCGTCAGGGGCTGGGAACTGAAGCTTTCTTT.

The chain is built from TRBV19 and TRBJ2-5; no reliable D call. V lost 4 bases and J 5 bases, leaving 11 bases between the germline ends. Germline lookup yields CDR1 LNHDA and CDR2 SQIVND (reference sequence). This CDR3 has 13 amino acids. In DNA, the CDR3 is TGTGCCAGTAGTAGGAACAGAAGGGAGACCCAGTACTTC. It specifies CASSRNRRETQYF.

Only one count was recorded for this clone. The chain couples TRBV30 to TRBJ1-3; D gene unclear. Trimming took 7 bases from V and 0 from J, leaving 10 bases between them. The CDR3 length is 13 residues. From germline, CDR1 is GTSNPN and CDR2 SVGIG (reference sequence). The CDR3 DNA reads as TGTGCCTTTGAACAGAGCTCTGGAAACACCATATATTTT. Its translation: CAFEQSSGNTIYF.

The chain employs TRBV7-2 and TRBJ2-3, with D hard to call. Germline lookup yields CDR1 SGHTA and CDR2 FQGNSA. The V gene lost 4 bases and the J gene lost 6 bases, with 8 bases spanning the gap. CDR3 size: 12 residues. The CDR3 loop is CASSSIRDTQYF. The CDR3 region has the DNA TGTGCCAGCAGCTCCATCAGGGATACGCAGTATTTT.

CDR3 in DNA: TGCAGCGTTGAACCCTCCGGGACAGGGACGTACGAGCAGTACTTC. Its translation is CSVEPSGTGTYEQYF. The chain recombines TRBV29-1 with TRBJ2-7; 9 bases match TRBD1. CDR1 is SQVTM, CDR2 ANQGSEA, per germline. CDR3 length: 15 amino acids. V shed 2 bases, J shed 4 bases, and the junction held 9 bases outside the gene matches.

This sequence joins TRBV6-5 and TRBJ2-7; 10 bases are a match to TRBD1. V lost 7 bases, J lost 2 bases, and 5 bases stayed unmatched. The CDR3 contains 14 residues. Germline CDR1 reads MNHEY; CDR2 reads SVGAGI. This CDR3 is CASIRDRGAYEQYF. CDR3 DNA: TGTGCCAGCATTAGGGACAGGGGAGCCTACGAGCAGTACTTC.

This clone was seen a few times. The chain joins TRBV14 to TRBJ2-2; tentative D call: TRBD2 (6 bases). The CDR3 totals 16 residues. Germline-derived CDR1 and CDR2 are SGHDN and FVKESK. V was cut by 4 bases and J by 4 bases, with 16 bases left in between. The CDR3 spells CASSLMGGALTGELFF. In nucleotides, the CDR3 is TGTGCCAGCAGCCTAATGGGCGGGGCCCTCACCGGGGAGCTGTTTTTT.

This chain links TRBV11-1 with TRBJ1-1, with D possibly being TRBD1 (5 bases). V was pared by 5 bases and J by 4 bases, with 14 bases between. The CDR3 is 14 amino acids. The germline V gene encodes CDR1 SGHAT and CDR2 FQDESV (reference sequence). In DNA form, the CDR3 reads TGTGCCAGCAGCCGACGGGGGGTCGGCACTGAAGCTTTCTTT. Encoded protein: CASSRRGVGTEAFF.

This sequence joins TRBV3-1 (or the pseudogene TRBV3-2) and TRBJ1-3; possibly TRBD1 for D (6 bases). The CDR3 length is 16 residues. Germline CDR1 reads LGHDT; CDR2 reads YNNKEL (reference sequence). The V and J ends lost 3 bases and 4 bases respectively, with 16 bases between them. For the CDR3, the DNA is TGTGCCAGCAGCCATCCAGAAGAGGGGGTAGGAAACACCATATATTTT. This codes for CASSHPEEGVGNTIYF.

V gene TRBV6-2 or TRBV6-3 combines with J gene TRBJ2-7; 11 nucleotides align to TRBD2. Germline loops: CDR1 MNHEY, CDR2 SVGEGT. V was clipped by 5 bases and J by 6 bases; unmatched bases: 12. This CDR3 has 16 residues. The CDR3 DNA reads as TGTGCCAGCAGTCGACGACTAGCGGGGATACCTGGCGAGCAGTACTTC. Residues: CASSRRLAGIPGEQYF.

The chain combines TRBV5-1 with TRBJ2-6, with a tentative D call TRBD1 (5 bases). This CDR3 spans 15 amino acids. V dropped 0 bases and J dropped 2 bases, with 6 bases sitting between them. CDR1 is SGHRS, CDR2 YFSETQ, per germline. CDR3 coding DNA: TGCGCCAGCAGCTTGGGCAGGGCTGGGGCCAACGTCCTGACTTTC. This translates into CASSLGRAGANVLTF.

V gene TRBV6-6 combines with J gene TRBJ1-1; D is undetermined. The CDR3 sequence is 13 residues long. The V gene's germline CDR1 is MNHNY and CDR2 SVGAGI (reference sequence). V lost 5 bases and J lost 0, with 7 bases in between. Here the CDR3 DNA reads TGTGCCAGCAGTGGAGTGGTGAACACTGAAGCTTTCTTT. Translated, it gives CASSGVVNTEAFF.

The rearrangement uses TRBV11-2 and TRBJ1-5; weak D call: TRBD1 (6 bases). V was pared by 5 bases and J by 5 bases, with 10 bases between. Germline CDR1 and CDR2: SGHAT and FQNNGV. The CDR3 has 13 amino acids. This CDR3 reads CASSPGQYQPQHF. In DNA form, the CDR3 reads TGTGCCAGCAGCCCCGGACAGTATCAGCCCCAGCATTTT.

This clone was counted between two and nine times. The rearrangement joins TRBV2 to TRBJ1-5; TRBD1 is a possible D gene (6 bases). The V end lost 5 bases, the J end lost 7 bases, and 15 bases lay between the germline ends. Germline CDR1 and CDR2: SNHLY and FYNNEI. The CDR3 is 14 amino acids. The CDR3 DNA sequence: TGTGCCAGCAGTACACAGGGATCGGGGCAGCCCCAGCATTTT. It is translated as CASSTQGSGQPQHF.

The chain links TRBV7-3 to TRBJ2-5; 10 bases align to TRBD1. Germline CDR1 is SGHTA and CDR2 is FQGTGA. This CDR3 has 16 residues. V lost 2 bases to trimming and J lost 5 bases; unmatched junction nucleotides: 8. The CDR3 nucleotides read TGTGCCAGCAGCTTAGTGACAGGGGGCGCGGGGGAGACCCAGTACTTC. Translation gives CASSLVTGGAGETQYF.

V is TRBV7-9 and J is TRBJ1-5; TRBD1 might be the D (6 bases). The CDR3 is 15 residues long. Germline V gene lookup returns CDR1 SEHNR and CDR2 FQNEAQ (reference sequence). V lost 5 bases and J 6 bases, leaving 17 bases between the germline ends. This CDR3 reads CASSTDLQGSQPQHF. CDR3 in DNA: TGTGCCAGCAGCACTGACCTACAGGGCTCTCAGCCCCAGCATTTT.

J is TRBJ1-2 and V is TRBV3-1 (or the pseudogene TRBV3-2); no reliable D call. CDR1 is LGHDT, CDR2 YNNKEL, per germline (reference sequence). Trimming cost V 3 bases and J 2 bases, with 10 bases left between them. The CDR3 sequence is 14 residues long. CDR3 DNA sequence: TGTGCCAGCAGCCAGGGGTCGGGGAACTATGGCTACACCTTC. Its protein product is CASSQGSGNYGYTF.

The J gene is TRBJ2-7, the V gene TRBV30, with 9 positions matching TRBD1. There are 14 residues in the CDR3. CDR1 GTSNPN and CDR2 SVGIG come from the germline V gene (reference sequence). The junction had 10 bases not matched to a gene; V was cut back by 4 bases and J by 6 bases. CDR3 sequence (DNA): TGTGCCTGGAAAGCCCGGGACAGGGTCGGCGAGCAGTACTTC. Translation gives CAWKARDRVGEQYF.

V usage is TRBV7-3 and J usage is TRBJ2-7; TRBD1 agrees at 8 bases. This CDR3 spans 14 amino acids. The V and J ends lost 3 bases and 7 bases, in that order; junction bases with no gene match: 8. Germline CDR1 reads SGHTA; CDR2 reads FQGTGA. The CDR3 loop is CASSFQGAEGEQYF. The CDR3 bases are TGTGCCAGCAGCTTTCAGGGGGCAGAAGGAGAGCAGTACTTC. The full variable domain, completed using reference TRBV7-3 and TRBJ2-7, is GAGVSQTPSNKVTEKGKYVELRCDPISGHTALYWYRQSLGQGPEFLIYFQGTGAADDSGLPNDRFFAVRPEGSVSTLKIQRTERGDSAVYLCASSFQGAEGEQYFGPGTRLTVT.

This chain connects TRBV6-5 to TRBJ2-5, with 8 bases aligning to TRBD2. With 6 bases clipped from V and 4 bases from J, the junction kept 10 bases outside the gene matches. Germline V gene lookup returns CDR1 MNHEY and CDR2 SVGAGI. CDR3 length: 15 residues. The CDR3 here is CASSRREGGGETQYF. CDR3 DNA: TGTGCCAGCAGCCGCCGGGAGGGGGGCGGAGAGACCCAGTACTTC.

The chain combines TRBV20-1 with TRBJ1-2, with D unclear. Between the trimmed V and J ends, which lost 3 bases and 4 bases, there was a span of 6 bases. Germline CDR1 DFQATT, CDR2 SNEGSKA (reference sequence). The CDR3 runs 11 residues. CDR3 nucleotide sequence: TGCAGTGCTAGGATCGGCTATGGCTACACCTTC. As protein: CSARIGYGYTF.

This chain joins TRBV7-2 and TRBJ1-4; 8 bases align to TRBD1. Germline trimming cut 2 bases from V and 6 bases from J; bases unmatched to any gene: 5. Germline lookup yields CDR1 SGHTA and CDR2 FQGNSA. The CDR3 sequence is 15 residues long. In DNA, the CDR3 is TGTGCCAGCAGCTTACAGGGACAGGCCTATGAAAAACTGTTTTTT. Its translation: CASSLQGQAYEKLFF.

The count of this clone is one. This sequence joins TRBV9 and TRBJ2-7; 10 positions agree with TRBD1. The CDR3 sequence is 15 residues long. Germline values: CDR1 SGDLS, CDR2 YYNGEE. J was trimmed by 7 bases and V by 4 bases; bases with no gene match: 11. This CDR3 is CASSLEGTGEREQYF. Here the CDR3 DNA reads TGTGCCAGCAGCCTAGAGGGGACAGGGGAGCGGGAGCAGTACTTC.